A single sample gave rise to the 4 T cell receptor beta chains below, sequenced in a study of cytomegalovirus exposure and HLA in healthy donors (TCRdb year 2017). Preparation of the library involved the immunoSEQ multiplex PCR assay. For the multiplex PCR, a mixture combining 60 forward primers for TCR Vbeta segments and 13 reverse primers for TCR Jbeta segments was used. TCRdb carries this immuneACCESS record with in-frame sequences only. Its versions omit some clonotypes, under half of them owing to an unresolved V gene in the studies checked, with the rest unexplained. This sample has roughly 140,000 clones in its table, and around three fifths of those were observed once. The ten largest clonotypes hold approximately 2.9% of the sample. The sequenced sample consisted of PBMCs. The receptor source for this set is a woman between 25 and 40 years old in good health and CMV-seropositive.

The chain recombines TRBV5-6 with TRBJ2-2; tentative D call: TRBD1 (6 bases). Germline CDR1 and CDR2: SGHDT and YYEEEE. The CDR3 covers 14 residues. V gave up 3 bases and J gave up 5 bases, with 11 bases separating them. The CDR3 region is CASSSQGWTGELFF. The DNA for the CDR3 is TGTGCCAGCAGCTCACAGGGTTGGACCGGGGAGCTGTTTTTT.

The V call is TRBV2, the J call TRBJ1-1; D is possibly TRBD1 (6 bases). V dropped 6 bases and J dropped 3 bases, with 14 bases sitting between them. Germline V gene data show CDR1 as SNHLY and CDR2 as FYNNEI. The CDR3 loop spans 14 amino acids. Written as DNA, the CDR3 is TGTGCCAGCAGGGCCGGGACACCCTACACTGAAGCTTTCTTT. Translation: CASRAGTPYTEAFF.

This chain connects TRBV9 to TRBJ2-7, with TRBD2 matching 14 bases. V dropped 4 bases and J dropped 7; count of bases not matched to a gene: 19. The germline gives CDR1 SGDLS, CDR2 YYNGEE. The CDR3 runs to 19 residues. DNA of the CDR3: TGTGCCAGCAGCCCATCGGCCGGGACTAGCGGGGGCAGCTTGAGGGAGCAGTACTTC. Protein product: CASSPSAGTSGGSLREQYF.

The chain employs TRBV5-1 and TRBJ2-3; TRBD2 aligns across 7 bases. The CDR3 loop spans 16 amino acids. Germline loops: CDR1 SGHRS, CDR2 YFSETQ. V lost 0 bases, J lost 1 base, and 5 bases stayed unmatched. CDR3 nucleotide sequence: TGCGCCAGCAGCTTGGCACTCAGCGGGGGCACAGATACGCAGTATTTT. The encoded protein is CASSLALSGGTDTQYF.